This T cell receptor beta chain was recorded in a study of CD8+CD57+ T cells in acquired aplastic anemia. Across the study: Quantities of DNA derived from sorted CD4+ and CD8+ cells averaged approximately 3 ug. Healthy-donor CD4+ cells averaged roughly 10.8 million reads.

Overall study findings and caveats: Levels of CD8+ Simpson's diversity were not significantly distinct in patients versus controls.

A remark on this clonotype: The antigen remains undetermined.

Germline V CDR1 and CDR2: ENHRY, SYGVKD. With V trimmed by 6 bases and J by 7 bases, 11 bases remained unmatched. The CDR3 consists of 15 residues. Researchers used genomic DNA as the template to profile TCR beta VDJ and CDR3. TCRdb fed the reads into MiXCR, producing one record per CDR3 protein. Here the sample spans some 410,000 distinct CDR3 sequences, 65% to 75% being singletons. The sequence was collected from a human donor in good health, serving as a control. Sequenced material: sorted CD4+, CD8+, or CD8+CD57+ T cells (not recorded which) from PBMCs. The J gene is TRBJ1-5, the V gene TRBV10-3, with 8 positions matching TRBD1. CDR3 protein: CAISSDRGGGQPQHF. The CDR3 bases are TGTGCCATCAGCTCCGACAGGGGAGGAGGACAGCCCCAGCATTTT.